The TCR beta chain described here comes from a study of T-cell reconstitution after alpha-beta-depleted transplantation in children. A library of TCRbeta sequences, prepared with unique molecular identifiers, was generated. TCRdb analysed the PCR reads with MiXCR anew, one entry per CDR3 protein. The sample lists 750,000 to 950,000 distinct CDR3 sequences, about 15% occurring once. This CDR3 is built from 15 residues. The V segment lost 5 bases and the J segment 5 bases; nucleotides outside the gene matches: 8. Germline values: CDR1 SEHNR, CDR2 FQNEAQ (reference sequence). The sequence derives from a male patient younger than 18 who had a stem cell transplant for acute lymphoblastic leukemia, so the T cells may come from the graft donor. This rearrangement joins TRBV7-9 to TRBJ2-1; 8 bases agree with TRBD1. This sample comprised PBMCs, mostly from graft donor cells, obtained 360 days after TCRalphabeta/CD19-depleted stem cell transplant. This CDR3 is CASSPGQGADNEQFF. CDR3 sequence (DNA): TGTGCCAGCAGCCCAGGACAGGGAGCCGACAATGAGCAGTTCTTC.